The clone carrying this T cell receptor beta chain has a handful of counts. What it binds is unknown. These data belong to a study of T cells after yellow fever vaccination. A 5'RACE template-switching step, the method used to make TCR cDNA, added a universal primer site and UMIs. TCRdb re-derived calls from the 5' RACE reads in MiXCR, one entry per CDR3 protein. Seen here are approximately 300,000 distinct CDR3 sequences, 7.5% to 9% observed once, and the top ten hold 18%. J lost 6 bases, V lost 4 bases, and 8 bases had no gene match. CDR3 length equals 14 residues. The germline CDR1 and CDR2 sequences are MNHEY and SVGAGI. General observations from the study: CD4 and CD8 compartments shared a small share of clonotypes, likely from convergent recombination.

The gene calls are TRBV6-5 and TRBJ1-2, with TRBD1 identical over 7 bases. The TCR sequence derives from a man between 18 and 35 years old who received the YFV17D yellow fever vaccine. Sequences were derived from PBMCs, sampled on the day of the first yellow fever vaccination. The chain's CDR3 is CASSSYGTANGYTF. CDR3 DNA: TGTGCCAGCAGTTCCTACGGGACAGCTAATGGCTACACCTTC.